What follows are 18 T cell receptor beta chains derived from one specimen sequenced in a study of CD8 T cells in Susac syndrome. Random hexamers were used to reverse transcribe an amount of roughly 0.5 to 1 ug RNA. One entry per CDR3 protein results from TCRdb running MiXCR on the immunoSEQ multiplex PCR reads. This sample carries around 230,000 distinct CDR3 sequences, around 95% of them seen once, and the ten largest clones take roughly 0.09%. Sequencing used CD4+ T cells from PBMCs. These receptors originate from a human donor with multiple sclerosis.

V usage is TRBV20-1 and J usage is TRBJ2-5, with unresolved D. The CDR3 is 16 residues long. V was clipped by 3 bases and J by 2 bases, with 19 bases between them. Germline-derived CDR1 and CDR2 are DFQATT and SNEGSKA (reference sequence). The CDR3 sequence is CSASPRWSRTQETQYF. The DNA for the CDR3 is TGCAGTGCTAGTCCCCGGTGGAGTCGCACTCAAGAGACCCAGTACTTC.

V gene TRBV5-1 combines with J gene TRBJ2-7; the match to TRBD2 covers 8 bases. CDR1 is SGHRS and CDR2 is YFSETQ in the germline V gene. This CDR3 region has 14 residues. The ends lost 2 bases at V and 3 bases at J; junction bases unmatched: 4. The CDR3 region has the DNA TGCGCCAGCAGCTTTGCGACTAGCGTCTACGAGCAGTACTTC. Translation gives CASSFATSVYEQYF.

The chain carries TRBV12-3 or TRBV12-4 and TRBJ1-6; unclear D gene. V was pared by 3 bases and J by 8 bases, with 11 bases between. The CDR3 runs to 14 residues. The CDR3 bases are TGTGCCAGCAGTTTGTACGGGTCGGATTCACCCCTCCACTTT. Its translation: CASSLYGSDSPLHF.

The chain uses TRBV28 and TRBJ1-2; TRBD1 agrees at 12 bases. The CDR3 consists of 18 residues. Germline V gene lookup returns CDR1 MDHEN and CDR2 SYDVKM. V was pared by 8 bases and J by 8 bases, with 21 bases of the junction left unmatched. The DNA of the CDR3 is TGTGCCAGCCAACCCTCACTGATCACCGGGACAGGGGGCACGGGCTACACCTTC. Residues: CASQPSLITGTGGTGYTF.

The CDR3 loop reads CASSTKKNTEAFF. For the CDR3, the DNA is TGTGCCAGTAGTACCAAAAAGAACACTGAAGCTTTCTTT. V and J are TRBV19 and TRBJ1-1, with D hard to call. CDR3 length equals 13 residues. Trimming removed 4 bases from V and 1 base from J, with 7 bases in between. Germline assignment: CDR1 LNHDA and CDR2 SQIVND (reference sequence).

The chain recombines TRBV29-1 with TRBJ2-5; TRBD2 aligns across 9 bases. The CDR3 has 15 amino acids. Losses at the gene ends were 0 bases for V and 1 base for J; bases not matched to a gene: 3. Germline V gene lookup returns CDR1 SQVTM and CDR2 ANQGSEA. The CDR3 loop is CSVEDPLAGQETQYF. Here the CDR3 DNA reads TGCAGCGTTGAAGATCCACTAGCGGGCCAAGAGACCCAGTACTTC. Together with reference TRBV29-1 and TRBJ2-5, the CDR3 gives the full variable domain: SAVISQKPSRDICQRGTSLTIQCQVDSQVTMMFWYRQQPGQSLTLIATANQGSEATYESGFVIDKFPISRPNLTFSTLTVSNMSPEDSSIYLCSVEDPLAGQETQYFGPGTRLLVL.

The rearrangement joins TRBV30 to TRBJ2-1; D gene ambiguous. The CDR3 loop spans 11 amino acids. Trimming took off 4 bases at V and 8 bases at J, with 9 bases between the two ends. Germline V gives CDR1 GTSNPN, CDR2 SVGIG (reference sequence). The CDR3 reads CAWTSGYEQFF. Here the CDR3 DNA reads TGTGCCTGGACATCGGGTTATGAGCAGTTCTTC.

The chain couples TRBV25-1 to TRBJ2-5, with D perhaps given as TRBD1 or TRBD2 (5 bases each). CDR1 is MGHDK and CDR2 is SYGVNS in the germline V gene. This CDR3 region has 14 residues. Trimming left V 3 bases short and J 0 bases short, with 8 bases between. The CDR3 is CASSDGGHQETQYF. In nucleotides, the CDR3 is TGTGCCAGCAGTGATGGGGGTCACCAAGAGACCCAGTACTTC.

Written as DNA, the CDR3 is TGTGCCGTTGGTCGGGCAGGGGTTAACTATGGCTACACCTTC. Amino acids: CAVGRAGVNYGYTF. The V gene is TRBV6-5, the J gene TRBJ1-2, with a tentative D call TRBD1 (6 bases). CDR1 and CDR2 from the germline V gene are MNHEY and SVGAGI. V lost 11 bases and J 1 base, leaving 17 bases between the germline ends. CDR3 length: 14 residues.

The chain is built from TRBV2 and TRBJ1-2; TRBD1 agrees at 8 bases. The germline gives CDR1 SNHLY, CDR2 FYNNEI. J was trimmed by 8 bases and V by 7 bases; bases with no gene match: 9. The CDR3 consists of 13 residues. The CDR3 bases are TGTGCCAGCAATGATGGACAGGGTTACGGCTACACCTTC. This encodes CASNDGQGYGYTF.

The chain uses TRBV6-1 and TRBJ2-7; 12 nucleotides match TRBD2. This CDR3 is built from 15 residues. Germline V lookup: CDR1 MNHNS, CDR2 SASEGT. The trim removed 6 bases at V and 6 bases at J, leaving 9 bases unmatched. CDR3 nucleotides: TGTGCCAGCAGGCTCCTGACTAGCGGGGGCCGCGAGCAGTACTTC. Protein product: CASRLLTSGGREQYF.

The chain uses TRBV2 and TRBJ1-5; 10 nucleotides match TRBD1. V dropped 8 bases and J dropped 3; count of bases not matched to a gene: 13. This CDR3 is built from 17 residues. CDR1 is SNHLY and CDR2 is FYNNEI in the germline V gene. In DNA, the CDR3 is TGTGCCAGCGCCGGACAGGGGGTGTTTGGCCTCAATCAGCCCCAGCATTTT. It specifies CASAGQGVFGLNQPQHF.

The chain has TRBV7-9 and TRBJ1-2; 9 bases map to TRBD1. V shed 5 bases, J shed 8 bases, and the junction held 6 bases outside the gene matches. Germline-derived CDR1 and CDR2 are SEHNR and FQNEAQ (reference sequence). The CDR3 runs 13 residues. The CDR3 DNA reads as TGTGCCAGCAGCACGGGACAGGGTGGAGGCTACACCTTC. Amino acid sequence: CASSTGQGGGYTF.

V usage is TRBV29-1 and J usage is TRBJ2-5; TRBD2 matches 11 bases. Trimming removed 4 bases from V and 1 base from J; junction bases left unmatched: 2. Germline-derived CDR1 and CDR2 are SQVTM and ANQGSEA. CDR3 length: 14 residues. Here the CDR3 DNA reads TGCAGCGTTGGACTAGCGGGAAGCCAAGAGACCCAGTACTTC. It translates to CSVGLAGSQETQYF.

This rearrangement joins TRBV20-1 to TRBJ2-1, with 9 bases identical to TRBD1. V was clipped by 6 bases and J by 7 bases; unmatched bases: 13. Looked up from germline, CDR1 is DFQATT and CDR2 is SNEGSKA (reference sequence). The CDR3 extends over 15 amino acids. This CDR3 reads CSADPRDRVSNEQFF. As DNA, the CDR3 is TGCAGTGCCGACCCCCGGGACAGGGTGTCAAATGAGCAGTTCTTC.

The genes are TRBV20-1 and TRBJ2-1; TRBD2 aligns across 14 bases. The CDR3 consists of 16 residues. Germline CDR1 DFQATT, CDR2 SNEGSKA (reference sequence). The V gene end was trimmed by 1 base and the J gene end by 7 bases; junction bases not matched to a gene: 6. The CDR3 here is CSARAGTSGSLNEQFF. In nucleotides, the CDR3 is TGCAGTGCTAGAGCCGGGACTAGCGGGAGTTTGAATGAGCAGTTCTTC.

The chain employs TRBV11-2 and TRBJ2-6; D is ambiguous. This CDR3 has 19 residues. The germline CDR1 and CDR2 sequences are SGHAT and FQNNGV. Between the trimmed V and J ends, which lost 2 bases and 0 bases, there was a span of 17 bases. The CDR3, as DNA: TGTGCCAGCAGCTTAACTTTCGGCCTAACGAGCTCTGGGGCCAACGTCCTGACTTTC. Residues: CASSLTFGLTSSGANVLTF.

The V call is TRBV7-9, the J call TRBJ2-1; 7 bases align to TRBD2. Trimming took 7 bases from V and 0 from J; bases not matched to a gene: 6. CDR1 is SEHNR and CDR2 is FQNEAQ in the germline V gene (reference sequence). This CDR3 contains 15 residues. CDR3 nucleotides: TGTGCCAGCACCCTAGCGGAGGTCTCCTACAATGAGCAGTTCTTC. It yields the protein CASTLAEVSYNEQFF.